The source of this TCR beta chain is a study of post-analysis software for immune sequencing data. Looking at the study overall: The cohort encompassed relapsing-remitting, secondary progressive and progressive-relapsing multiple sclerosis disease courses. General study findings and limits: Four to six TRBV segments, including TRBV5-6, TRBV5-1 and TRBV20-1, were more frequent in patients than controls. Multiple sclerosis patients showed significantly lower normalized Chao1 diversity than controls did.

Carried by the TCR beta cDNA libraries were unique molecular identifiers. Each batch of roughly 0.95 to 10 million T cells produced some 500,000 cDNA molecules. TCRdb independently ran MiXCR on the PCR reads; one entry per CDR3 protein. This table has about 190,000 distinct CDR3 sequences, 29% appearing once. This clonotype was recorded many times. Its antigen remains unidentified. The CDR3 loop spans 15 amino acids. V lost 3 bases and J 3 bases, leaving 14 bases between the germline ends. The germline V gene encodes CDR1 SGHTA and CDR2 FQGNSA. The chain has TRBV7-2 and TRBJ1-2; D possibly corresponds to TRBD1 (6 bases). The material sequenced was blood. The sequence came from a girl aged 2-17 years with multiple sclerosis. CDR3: CASSFEGQTHYGYTF. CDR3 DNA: TGTGCCAGCAGCTTCGAAGGACAGACCCACTATGGCTACACCTTC.